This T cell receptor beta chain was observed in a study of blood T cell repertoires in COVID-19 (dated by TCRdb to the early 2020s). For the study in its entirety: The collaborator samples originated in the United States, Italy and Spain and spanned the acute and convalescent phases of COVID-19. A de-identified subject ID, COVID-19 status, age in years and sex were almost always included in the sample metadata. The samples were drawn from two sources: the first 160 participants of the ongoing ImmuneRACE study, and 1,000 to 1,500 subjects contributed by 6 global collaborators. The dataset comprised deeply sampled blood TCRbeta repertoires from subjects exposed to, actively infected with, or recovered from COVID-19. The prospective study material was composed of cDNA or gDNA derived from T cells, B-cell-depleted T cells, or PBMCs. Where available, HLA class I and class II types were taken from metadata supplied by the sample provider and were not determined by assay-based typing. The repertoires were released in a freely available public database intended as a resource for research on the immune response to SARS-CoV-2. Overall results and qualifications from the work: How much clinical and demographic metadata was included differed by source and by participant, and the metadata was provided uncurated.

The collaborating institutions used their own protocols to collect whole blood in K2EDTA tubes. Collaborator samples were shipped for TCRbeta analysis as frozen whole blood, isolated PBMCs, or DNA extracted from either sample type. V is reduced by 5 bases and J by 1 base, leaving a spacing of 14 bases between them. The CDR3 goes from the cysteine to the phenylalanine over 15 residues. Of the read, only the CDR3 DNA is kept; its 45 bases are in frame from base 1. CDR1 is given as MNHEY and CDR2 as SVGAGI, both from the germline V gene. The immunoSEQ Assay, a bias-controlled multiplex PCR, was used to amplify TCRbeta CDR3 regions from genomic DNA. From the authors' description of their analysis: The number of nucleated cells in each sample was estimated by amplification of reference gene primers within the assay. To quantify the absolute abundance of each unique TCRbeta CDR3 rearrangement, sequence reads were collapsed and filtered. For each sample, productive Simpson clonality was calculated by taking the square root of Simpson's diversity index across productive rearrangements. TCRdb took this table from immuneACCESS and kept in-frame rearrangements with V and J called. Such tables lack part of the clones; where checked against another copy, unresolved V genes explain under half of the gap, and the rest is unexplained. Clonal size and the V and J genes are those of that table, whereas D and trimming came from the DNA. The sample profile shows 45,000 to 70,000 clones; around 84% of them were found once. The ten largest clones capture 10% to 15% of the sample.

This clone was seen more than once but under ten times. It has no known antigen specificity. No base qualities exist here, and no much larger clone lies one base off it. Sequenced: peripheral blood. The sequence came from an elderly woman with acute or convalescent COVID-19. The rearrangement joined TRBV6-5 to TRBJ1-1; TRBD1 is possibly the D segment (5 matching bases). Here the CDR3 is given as CASSRGGGKNTEAFF. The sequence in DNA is TGTGCCAGCAGTCGTGGGGGGGGAAAGAACACTGAAGCTTTCTTT.